This entry concerns a single T cell receptor beta chain. The target antigen is unknown. The data belong to a study of cytotoxic CD8 clonotypes in ibrutinib-treated CLL. Across the whole study: Across the patients, around 10 were relapsed/refractory, approximately 15 treatment-naive and fewer than 18 IGHV unmutated. Study-level findings and limits: Shared public clonotypes were rare, and on treatment they either got smaller or stayed the same. At progression, clonality fell back toward baseline after rising at ibrutinib response. The study found baseline clonality above age-matched healthy donors, tracking circulating CD8+ T-cell counts.

Germline loops: CDR1 SGDLS, CDR2 YYNGEE. The CDR3 consists of 15 residues. V was trimmed by 0 bases and J by 6 bases, leaving 13 bases between them. Sequencing was performed with immunoSEQ multiplex PCR; in TCRdb, only in-frame clones are kept and a portion is missing. The sample includes hundreds of thousands of clones, 70% of them seen just once. The source material was PBMCs, sampled after 24 months of ibrutinib treatment. The TCR comes from a human donor with chronic lymphocytic leukemia. The chain recombines TRBV9 with TRBJ2-1; TRBD1 or TRBD2 may be the D gene (6 bases each). The CDR3 DNA reads TGTGCCAGCAGCGTAGGCGGGACACGGACCAATGAGCAGTTCTTC. Amino acid sequence: CASSVGGTRTNEQFF.